These T cell receptor beta chains were read from a single sample in a study of blood T cell repertoires in COVID-19. Data came from immunoSEQ multiplex PCR; TCRdb stores just in-frame clones and leaves some out. The table lists around 120,000 clones, 86% of them singletons. Sequenced input: peripheral blood. The receptors derive from a man aged 65 to 85 who had recovered from COVID-19. Both conserved end residues are part of each CDR3. A D gene is named only where the DNA matches it firmly. A row's size may be missing; if present it is once, few, many or a size class.

CDR3 length: 12; J gene: TRBJ2-1; V gene: TRBV29-1; D gene: TRBD2; clone size: NA; CDR3 protein: CSVTGTSVEQFF; CDR3 DNA: TGCAGCGTGACCGGGACTAGTGTTGAGCAGTTCTTC
CDR3 length: 14; J gene: TRBJ2-2; V gene: TRBV6-5; D gene: NA; clone size: NA; CDR3 protein: CASSNRREAGELFF; CDR3 DNA: TGTGCCAGCAGTAACCGCAGGGAGGCCGGGGAGCTGTTTTTT
CDR3 length: 16; J gene: TRBJ2-5; V gene: TRBV3-1/TRBV3-2; D gene: NA; clone size: few; CDR3 protein: CASSQDMASVQETQYF; CDR3 DNA: TGTGCCAGCAGCCAAGATATGGCTAGCGTTCAAGAGACCCAGTACTTC
CDR3 length: 15; J gene: TRBJ2-1; V gene: TRBV5-4; D gene: TRBD1; clone size: NA; CDR3 protein: CASSLGGTGYNEQFF; CDR3 DNA: TGTGCCAGCAGCTTGGGCGGGACAGGATACAATGAGCAGTTCTTC
CDR3 length: 16; J gene: TRBJ2-1; V gene: TRBV2; D gene: NA; clone size: NA; CDR3 protein: CASSARGIAPNNEQFF; CDR3 DNA: TGTGCCAGCAGTGCCAGAGGGATAGCCCCTAACAATGAGCAGTTCTTC
CDR3 length: 15; J gene: TRBJ2-3; V gene: TRBV6-5; D gene: NA; clone size: NA; CDR3 protein: CASSLTRGYTDTQYF; CDR3 DNA: TGTGCCAGCAGTCTTACTAGGGGGTACACAGATACGCAGTATTTT
CDR3 length: 14; J gene: TRBJ2-6; V gene: TRBV5-1; D gene: NA; clone size: NA; CDR3 protein: CASRDSSGANVLTF; CDR3 DNA: TGCGCCAGCAGAGACAGCTCTGGGGCCAACGTCCTGACTTTC
CDR3 length: 12; J gene: TRBJ1-2; V gene: TRBV5-5; D gene: TRBD1; clone size: NA; CDR3 protein: CASLGQDYGYTF; CDR3 DNA: TGTGCCAGCCTTGGACAGGACTATGGCTACACCTTC
CDR3 length: 16; J gene: TRBJ2-1; V gene: TRBV21-1; D gene: NA; clone size: NA; CDR3 protein: CASSKVPVSSYNEQFF; CDR3 DNA: TGTGCCAGCAGCAAAGTCCCCGTCAGCTCCTACAATGAGCAGTTCTTC
CDR3 length: 17; J gene: TRBJ2-2; V gene: TRBV28; D gene: TRBD2; clone size: NA; CDR3 protein: CASSPLAGRVRAGELFF; CDR3 DNA: TGTGCCAGCAGTCCACTAGCGGGGAGGGTAAGGGCCGGGGAGCTGTTTTTT
CDR3 length: 13; J gene: TRBJ2-3; V gene: TRBV5-1; D gene: NA; clone size: NA; CDR3 protein: CASSDGLTDTQYF; CDR3 DNA: TGCGCCAGCAGCGACGGACTCACAGATACGCAGTATTTT
CDR3 length: 14; J gene: TRBJ2-1; V gene: TRBV6-6; D gene: TRBD1; clone size: NA; CDR3 protein: CASRRDRGYNEQFF; CDR3 DNA: TGTGCCAGCCGCCGGGACAGGGGTTACAATGAGCAGTTCTTC
CDR3 length: 14; J gene: TRBJ2-7; V gene: TRBV5-1; D gene: TRBD1; clone size: NA; CDR3 protein: CASSFGQGEIRQYF; CDR3 DNA: TGCGCCAGCAGCTTTGGACAGGGTGAGATCCGGCAGTACTTC
CDR3 length: 13; J gene: TRBJ1-3; V gene: TRBV7-9; D gene: NA; clone size: NA; CDR3 protein: CASSLAQGESIYF; CDR3 DNA: TGTGCCAGCAGCTTAGCCCAAGGGGAATCCATATATTTT
CDR3 length: 16; J gene: TRBJ1-6; V gene: TRBV5-1; D gene: TRBD1; clone size: NA; CDR3 protein: CASSSTGTGAFSPLHF; CDR3 DNA: TGCGCCAGCAGTTCGACCGGGACAGGGGCTTTTTCACCCCTCCACTTT
CDR3 length: 14; J gene: TRBJ2-3; V gene: TRBV5-1; D gene: TRBD1; clone size: NA; CDR3 protein: CASSSDRGQDTQYF; CDR3 DNA: TGCGCCAGCAGCTCCGACAGGGGGCAAGATACGCAGTATTTT
CDR3 length: 16; J gene: TRBJ1-5; V gene: TRBV4-2; D gene: TRBD1; clone size: NA; CDR3 protein: CASSQDGQGAGQPQHF; CDR3 DNA: TGTGCCAGCAGCCAAGACGGACAGGGGGCGGGTCAGCCCCAGCATTTT
CDR3 length: 17; J gene: TRBJ1-6; V gene: TRBV4-1; D gene: NA; clone size: NA; CDR3 protein: CASSQVSGTIDNSPLHF; CDR3 DNA: TGCGCCAGCAGCCAAGTGTCGGGGACAATCGATAATTCACCCCTCCACTTT
CDR3 length: 15; J gene: TRBJ2-2; V gene: TRBV7-8; D gene: TRBD1; clone size: NA; CDR3 protein: CASSVRRQGTGELFF; CDR3 DNA: TGTGCCAGCAGCGTCCGGAGACAGGGTACCGGGGAGCTGTTTTTT
CDR3 length: 15; J gene: TRBJ2-3; V gene: TRBV18; D gene: NA; clone size: many; CDR3 protein: CASSPAETSTDTQYF; CDR3 DNA: TGTGCCAGCTCACCGGCGGAGACTAGCACAGATACGCAGTATTTT
CDR3 length: 15; J gene: TRBJ1-2; V gene: TRBV12-2; D gene: NA; clone size: NA; CDR3 protein: CASRQRPVLNYGYTF; CDR3 DNA: TGTGCAAGTCGCCAACGCCCCGTACTCAACTATGGCTACACCTTC
CDR3 length: 15; J gene: TRBJ2-5; V gene: TRBV7-8; D gene: NA; clone size: NA; CDR3 protein: CASSLALRLGETQYF; CDR3 DNA: TGTGCCAGCAGCTTAGCCCTTAGACTGGGAGAGACCCAGTACTTC
CDR3 length: 17; J gene: TRBJ2-2; V gene: TRBV19; D gene: TRBD2; clone size: NA; CDR3 protein: CASSLTRTSGRPGELFF; CDR3 DNA: TGTGCCAGTAGCCTTACACGGACTAGCGGGAGGCCCGGGGAGCTGTTTTTT
CDR3 length: 17; J gene: TRBJ2-2; V gene: TRBV5-1; D gene: TRBD2; clone size: NA; CDR3 protein: CASSFSSGGDNTGELFF; CDR3 DNA: TGCGCCAGCAGCTTTTCTAGCGGGGGGGACAACACCGGGGAGCTGTTTTTT
CDR3 length: 13; J gene: TRBJ2-7; V gene: TRBV6-5; D gene: NA; clone size: NA; CDR3 protein: CASSLFVSYEQYF; CDR3 DNA: TGTGCCAGCAGTCTATTTGTCTCCTACGAGCAGTACTTC
CDR3 length: 15; J gene: TRBJ1-6; V gene: TRBV6-6; D gene: NA; clone size: NA; CDR3 protein: CASSYSATGNSPLHF; CDR3 DNA: TGTGCCAGCAGTTACTCCGCGACGGGGAATTCACCCCTCCACTTT
CDR3 length: 15; J gene: TRBJ2-5; V gene: TRBV6-2/TRBV6-3; D gene: NA; clone size: NA; CDR3 protein: CASSYYRGAEETQYF; CDR3 DNA: TGTGCCAGCAGTTACTACCGGGGGGCCGAAGAGACCCAGTACTTC
CDR3 length: 15; J gene: TRBJ1-1; V gene: TRBV10-3; D gene: NA; clone size: NA; CDR3 protein: CAISESVLRNTEAFF; CDR3 DNA: TGTGCCATCAGTGAGTCGGTACTACGGAACACTGAAGCTTTCTTT
CDR3 length: 15; J gene: TRBJ2-2; V gene: TRBV5-4; D gene: NA; clone size: NA; CDR3 protein: CASSTGGGASGELFF; CDR3 DNA: TGTGCCAGCAGTACCGGCGGGGGCGCGTCCGGGGAGCTGTTTTTT
CDR3 length: 13; J gene: TRBJ1-6; V gene: TRBV12-3/TRBV12-4; D gene: NA; clone size: NA; CDR3 protein: CASRMGGESPLHF; CDR3 DNA: TGTGCCAGCAGAATGGGGGGAGAATCACCCCTCCACTTT
CDR3 length: 16; J gene: TRBJ2-6; V gene: TRBV10-3; D gene: TRBD1; clone size: NA; CDR3 protein: CAIFPGQGSGANVLTF; CDR3 DNA: TGTGCCATTTTCCCGGGACAGGGGTCTGGGGCCAACGTCCTGACTTTC
CDR3 length: 14; J gene: TRBJ1-2; V gene: TRBV2; D gene: NA; clone size: NA; CDR3 protein: CAITPSSTNYGYTF; CDR3 DNA: TGTGCCATCACCCCCTCCAGTACTAACTATGGCTACACCTTC
CDR3 length: 13; J gene: TRBJ2-3; V gene: TRBV27; D gene: NA; clone size: NA; CDR3 protein: CASRGTATDTQYF; CDR3 DNA: TGTGCCAGCAGGGGGACTGCCACAGATACGCAGTATTTT
CDR3 length: 13; J gene: TRBJ1-2; V gene: TRBV30; D gene: NA; clone size: once; CDR3 protein: CAWSVVLNYGYTF; CDR3 DNA: TGTGCCTGGAGTGTGGTCCTAAACTATGGCTACACCTTC
CDR3 length: 15; J gene: TRBJ2-1; V gene: TRBV9; D gene: NA; clone size: NA; CDR3 protein: CASSLSPGRYNEQFF; CDR3 DNA: TGTGCCAGCAGCCTGAGCCCCGGTCGGTACAATGAGCAGTTCTTC
CDR3 length: 13; J gene: TRBJ1-5; V gene: TRBV10-3; D gene: NA; clone size: NA; CDR3 protein: CAISGDTNQPQHF; CDR3 DNA: TGTGCCATCAGTGGGGACACTAATCAGCCCCAGCATTTT
CDR3 length: 14; J gene: TRBJ2-7; V gene: TRBV20-1; D gene: TRBD2; clone size: NA; CDR3 protein: CSASEIAGRVEQYF; CDR3 DNA: TGCAGTGCTAGTGAAATAGCGGGAAGGGTCGAGCAGTACTTC
CDR3 length: 13; J gene: TRBJ2-7; V gene: TRBV7-2; D gene: NA; clone size: NA; CDR3 protein: CASSLRTNYEQYF; CDR3 DNA: TGTGCCAGCAGCTTGAGGACAAACTACGAGCAGTACTTC
CDR3 length: 13; J gene: TRBJ1-1; V gene: TRBV5-1; D gene: TRBD1; clone size: NA; CDR3 protein: CASGGDRGERAFF; CDR3 DNA: TGCGCCAGCGGGGGAGACAGGGGTGAGAGAGCTTTCTTT
CDR3 length: 16; J gene: TRBJ2-7; V gene: TRBV3-1/TRBV3-2; D gene: TRBD2; clone size: NA; CDR3 protein: CASSQGSLAVNYEQYF; CDR3 DNA: TGTGCCAGCAGCCAAGGGTCCCTAGCGGTTAACTACGAGCAGTACTTC
CDR3 length: 13; J gene: TRBJ2-5; V gene: TRBV5-1; D gene: TRBD1; clone size: NA; CDR3 protein: CASGTGTLETQYF; CDR3 DNA: TGCGCCAGTGGGACAGGGACACTGGAGACCCAGTACTTC
CDR3 length: 16; J gene: TRBJ1-1; V gene: TRBV5-6; D gene: NA; clone size: NA; CDR3 protein: CASSWGPGPSGSEAFF; CDR3 DNA: TGTGCCAGCAGCTGGGGCCCGGGCCCTTCCGGATCTGAAGCTTTCTTT
CDR3 length: 16; J gene: TRBJ2-3; V gene: TRBV5-5; D gene: TRBD2; clone size: NA; CDR3 protein: CASSAGTSGSTDTQYF; CDR3 DNA: TGTGCCAGCAGCGCCGGGACTAGCGGGAGCACAGATACGCAGTATTTT
CDR3 length: 11; J gene: TRBJ2-7; V gene: TRBV2; D gene: NA; clone size: NA; CDR3 protein: CASSVEGIPHF; CDR3 DNA: TGTGCCAGCAGTGTTGAGGGAATCCCTCACTTC
CDR3 length: 15; J gene: TRBJ1-2; V gene: TRBV18; D gene: TRBD1; clone size: NA; CDR3 protein: CASSPQGQPSYGYTF; CDR3 DNA: TGTGCCAGCTCACCACAGGGACAGCCCTCATATGGCTACACCTTC
CDR3 length: 16; J gene: TRBJ2-3; V gene: TRBV11-3; D gene: TRBD2; clone size: NA; CDR3 protein: CASSQGSGGSTDTQYF; CDR3 DNA: TGTGCCAGCAGCCAAGGTAGCGGGGGGAGCACAGATACGCAGTATTTT
CDR3 length: 13; J gene: TRBJ1-2; V gene: TRBV11-2; D gene: NA; clone size: once; CDR3 protein: CASSPFPNYGYTF; CDR3 DNA: TGTGCCAGCAGCCCCTTCCCTAACTATGGCTACACCTTC
CDR3 length: 11; J gene: TRBJ2-5; V gene: TRBV6-5; D gene: NA; clone size: NA; CDR3 protein: CASSSSGTQYF; CDR3 DNA: TGTGCCAGCAGTTCTTCCGGGACCCAGTACTTC
CDR3 length: 13; J gene: TRBJ2-2; V gene: TRBV9; D gene: NA; clone size: NA; CDR3 protein: CASSPRETGELFF; CDR3 DNA: TGTGCCAGCAGCCCCAGGGAAACCGGGGAGCTGTTTTTT
CDR3 length: 16; J gene: TRBJ2-1; V gene: TRBV7-2; D gene: TRBD2; clone size: few; CDR3 protein: CASSTLLAGLYNEQFF; CDR3 DNA: TGTGCCAGCAGCACCCTTCTAGCGGGGCTTTACAATGAGCAGTTCTTC
CDR3 length: 14; J gene: TRBJ2-1; V gene: TRBV11-2; D gene: TRBD2; clone size: NA; CDR3 protein: CASSLDAGGDEQFF; CDR3 DNA: TGTGCCAGCAGCTTAGATGCGGGAGGGGATGAGCAGTTCTTC
CDR3 length: 15; J gene: TRBJ2-1; V gene: TRBV5-4; D gene: TRBD1; clone size: NA; CDR3 protein: CASSLEQGAHNEQFF; CDR3 DNA: TGTGCCAGCAGCTTGGAACAGGGGGCCCACAATGAGCAGTTCTTC
CDR3 length: 14; J gene: TRBJ2-7; V gene: TRBV5-4; D gene: TRBD1; clone size: NA; CDR3 protein: CASSPGTGDREQYF; CDR3 DNA: TGTGCCAGCAGCCCCGGGACAGGGGATCGGGAGCAGTACTTC
CDR3 length: 18; J gene: TRBJ2-5; V gene: TRBV2; D gene: TRBD2; clone size: NA; CDR3 protein: CASTPPLGGGTLQETQYF; CDR3 DNA: TGTGCCAGTACTCCACCCCTCGGGGGGGGAACCCTCCAAGAGACCCAGTACTTC
CDR3 length: 16; J gene: TRBJ1-1; V gene: TRBV28; D gene: NA; clone size: few; CDR3 protein: CASPSNSRGMNTEAFF; CDR3 DNA: TGTGCCAGCCCCTCGAACTCCCGGGGAATGAACACTGAAGCTTTCTTT
CDR3 length: 15; J gene: TRBJ2-2; V gene: TRBV16; D gene: NA; clone size: NA; CDR3 protein: CASSQARGNTGELFF; CDR3 DNA: TGTGCCAGCAGCCAAGCCAGGGGGAACACCGGGGAGCTGTTTTTT
CDR3 length: 12; J gene: TRBJ2-3; V gene: TRBV24-1; D gene: NA; clone size: NA; CDR3 protein: CATSDSGTTEYF; CDR3 DNA: TGTGCCACCAGTGATTCCGGGACAACGGAGTATTTT
CDR3 length: 13; J gene: TRBJ2-3; V gene: TRBV6-1; D gene: NA; clone size: NA; CDR3 protein: CASSEVGTDTQYF; CDR3 DNA: TGTGCCAGCAGTGAAGTCGGGACAGATACGCAGTATTTT